These 2 T cell receptor beta chains share one sample of origin, sequenced in a study of CD8 T cells in Susac syndrome. RNA amounts of about 0.5 to 1 ug underwent reverse transcription with random hexamers. TCRdb reprocessed the immunoSEQ multiplex PCR reads with MiXCR, giving one entry per CDR3 protein. Found here are about 210,000 distinct CDR3 sequences, about 96% of them singletons; the top ten hold 0.095%. Sequencing used CD4+ T cells from PBMCs. Receptors originate from a human donor with multiple sclerosis.

V gene TRBV20-1 combines with J gene TRBJ1-2; 8 positions match TRBD1. V was pared by 6 bases and J by 3 bases, with 3 bases of the junction left unmatched. Looked up from germline, CDR1 is DFQATT and CDR2 is SNEGSKA (reference sequence). The CDR3 contains 12 residues. CDR3 residues: CSATGGDYGYTF. CDR3 in DNA: TGCAGTGCCACAGGGGGAGACTATGGCTACACCTTC.

The J gene is TRBJ2-1, the V gene TRBV28, with TRBD2 matching over 7 bases. V lost 2 bases and J lost 6; bases outside the gene matches: 7. CDR3 length: 15 residues. Germline loops: CDR1 MDHEN, CDR2 SYDVKM. CDR3 in DNA: TGTGCCAGCAGTTTAAGCACTGGGAGGGTCAATGAGCAGTTCTTC. This encodes CASSLSTGRVNEQFF. Full variable domain (remainder filled in from reference TRBV28 and TRBJ2-1): DVKVTQSSRYLVKRTGEKVFLECVQDMDHENMFWYRQDPGLGLRLIYFSYDVKMKEKGDIPEGYSVSREKKERFSLILESASTNQTSMYLCASSLSTGRVNEQFFGPGTRLTVL.